This entry is about one T cell receptor (beta chain). This clone was detected once. No cognate antigen has been identified for it. Nothing much larger sits one base from this clone, and base qualities are not available. Each collaborating institution followed its own protocols to collect whole blood in K2EDTA tubes. For TCRbeta analysis, collaborator samples were shipped as frozen whole blood, as isolated PBMCs, or as DNA extracted from either sample type. This sample stems from a study of blood T cell repertoires in COVID-19 (dated by TCRdb to about 2020). Broadly, across the study: Samples from collaborators originated in the United States, Italy and Spain and spanned both the acute and convalescent phases of COVID-19. The material from the prospective study consisted of cDNA or gDNA derived from T cells, B-cell-depleted T cells, or PBMCs. Deeply sampled blood TCRbeta repertoires from subjects exposed to, actively infected with, or recovered from COVID-19 were included in the dataset. The repertoires were released in a freely available public database meant as a resource for research on the immune response to SARS-CoV-2. The samples were drawn from two sources: the first 160 participants of the ongoing ImmuneRACE study, and 950 to 1,500 subjects contributed by 6 global collaborators. Nearly every sample came with metadata listing a de-identified subject ID, COVID-19 status, age in years and sex. Where available, HLA class I and class II types were obtained from metadata supplied by the sample provider rather than from assay-based typing.

The immunoSEQ Assay, a bias-controlled multiplex PCR, was used to amplify TCRbeta CDR3 regions from genomic DNA. Regarding the original processing steps: Nucleated cell counts per sample were estimated from amplification of reference gene primers within the assay. To quantify the absolute abundance of each unique TCRbeta CDR3 rearrangement, sequence reads were collapsed and filtered. For each sample, productive Simpson clonality was calculated as the square root of Simpson's diversity index across productive rearrangements. TCRdb limited this immuneACCESS table to in-frame rearrangements with V and J called. A share of clones is missing; checked studies link under half to unresolved V genes, and the rest is unexplained. V, J and clone size are taken as reported in that table, and D and trimming were inferred from the DNA itself. For this sample there are around 180,000 clones; roughly four fifths appear just once. The leading ten clones occupy 1.5% of the sample.

General conclusions and limits of the study: Clinical and demographic metadata were provided uncurated, with the amount varying by source and participant.

The sequencing input was peripheral blood. The clonotype was recovered from a human donor in a cohort sampled during active COVID-19.

CDR3 loop: CASSLSTGKGGEQYF. The base sequence is TGTGCCAGCTCACTATCTACAGGGAAAGGGGGCGAGCAGTACTTC. The V and J segments used are TRBV18 and TRBJ2-7; a weak D assignment points to TRBD1 (6 bases agree). Including cysteine and phenylalanine, the CDR3 has 15 amino acids. The only DNA kept is the CDR3, 45 bases in frame from the first base. The V end loses 4 bases and the J end loses 6 bases, and a stretch of 19 bases separates them. CDR1 KGHSH and CDR2 LQKENI are derived from the germline V gene.